The entry below gives a single T cell receptor (beta chain) sequence along with its context. V was pared by 7 bases and J by 8 bases, with 24 bases between. The CDR3 extends over 16 amino acids. Germline V gene lookup returns CDR1 SNHLY and CDR2 FYNNEI. In the study's own analysis: Counts of nucleated cells, estimated from reference gene primer amplification, were obtained. Assay used: immunoSEQ multiplex PCR; TCRdb lists only in-frame clones, some missing. The V and J calls and clone size come from that table; D and trimming were worked out from the DNA. This table has 88,000 or so clones, around nine tenths appearing once. This sample is drawn from a study of blood T cell repertoires in COVID-19. Study summary: Samples representing acute and convalescent COVID-19 were sourced from the United States, Italy and Spain.

The J gene is TRBJ2-1, the V gene TRBV2; maybe TRBD2 (5 bases). Input material: peripheral blood. The origin of this receptor is a man in his sixties with acute or convalescent COVID-19. The CDR3 spells CASKRRSEGRSDEQFF. The CDR3 DNA reads TGTGCCAGCAAAAGGCGTAGCGAGGGCCGGTCGGATGAGCAGTTCTTC.